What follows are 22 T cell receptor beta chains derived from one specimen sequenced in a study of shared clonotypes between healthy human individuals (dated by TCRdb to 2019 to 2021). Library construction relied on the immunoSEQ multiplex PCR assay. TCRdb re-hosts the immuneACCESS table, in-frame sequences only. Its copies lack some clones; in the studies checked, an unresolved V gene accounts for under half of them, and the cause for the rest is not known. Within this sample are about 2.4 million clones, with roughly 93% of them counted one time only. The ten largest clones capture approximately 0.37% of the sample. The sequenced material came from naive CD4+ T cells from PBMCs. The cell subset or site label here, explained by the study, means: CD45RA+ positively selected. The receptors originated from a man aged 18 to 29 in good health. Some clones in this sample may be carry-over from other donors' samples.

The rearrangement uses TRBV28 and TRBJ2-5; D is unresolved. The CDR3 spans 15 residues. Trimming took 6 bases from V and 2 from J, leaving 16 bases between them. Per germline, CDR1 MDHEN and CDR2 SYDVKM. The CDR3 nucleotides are TGTGCCAGCAGCTCCCGAGACCGAACGCAAGAGACCCAGTACTTC. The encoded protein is CASSSRDRTQETQYF.

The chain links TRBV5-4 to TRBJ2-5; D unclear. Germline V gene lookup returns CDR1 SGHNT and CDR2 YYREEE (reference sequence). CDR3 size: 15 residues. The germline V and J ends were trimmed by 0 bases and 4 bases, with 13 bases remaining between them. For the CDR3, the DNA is TGTGCCAGCAGCTTGGACGGCAGAGTGGGAGAGACCCAGTACTTC. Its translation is CASSLDGRVGETQYF.

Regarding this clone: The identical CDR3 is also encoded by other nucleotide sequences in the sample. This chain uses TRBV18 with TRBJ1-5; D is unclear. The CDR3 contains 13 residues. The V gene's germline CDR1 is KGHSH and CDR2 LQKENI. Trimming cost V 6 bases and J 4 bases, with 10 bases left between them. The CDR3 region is CASSTSGNQPQHF. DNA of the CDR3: TGTGCCAGCTCTACCTCTGGGAATCAGCCCCAGCATTTT.

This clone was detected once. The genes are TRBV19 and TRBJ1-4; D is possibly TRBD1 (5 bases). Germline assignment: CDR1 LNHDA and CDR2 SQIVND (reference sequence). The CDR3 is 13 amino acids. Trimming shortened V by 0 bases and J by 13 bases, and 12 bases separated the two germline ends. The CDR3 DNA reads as TGTGCCAGTAGTATAGATCCCCAGGGAAGACTGTTTTTT. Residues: CASSIDPQGRLFF.

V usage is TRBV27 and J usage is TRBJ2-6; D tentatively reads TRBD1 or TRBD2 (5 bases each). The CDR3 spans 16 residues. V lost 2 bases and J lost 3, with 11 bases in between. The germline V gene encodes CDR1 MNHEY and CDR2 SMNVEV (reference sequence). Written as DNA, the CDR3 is TGTGCCAGCAGTTTACGGAGGCAGGGTGGGGCCAACGTCCTGACTTTC. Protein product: CASSLRRQGGANVLTF.

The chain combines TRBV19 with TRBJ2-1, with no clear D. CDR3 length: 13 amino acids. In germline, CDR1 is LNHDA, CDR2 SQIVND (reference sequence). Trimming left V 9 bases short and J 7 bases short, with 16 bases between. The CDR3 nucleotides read TGTGCCAGCTGGGGTCCTGAGAGTAATGAGCAGTTCTTC. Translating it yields CASWGPESNEQFF. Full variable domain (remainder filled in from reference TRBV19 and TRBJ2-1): DGGITQSPKYLFRKEGQNVTLSCEQNLNHDAMYWYRQDPGQGLRLIYYSQIVNDFQKGDIAEGYSVSREKKESFPLTVTSAQKNPTAFYLCASWGPESNEQFFGPGTRLTVL.

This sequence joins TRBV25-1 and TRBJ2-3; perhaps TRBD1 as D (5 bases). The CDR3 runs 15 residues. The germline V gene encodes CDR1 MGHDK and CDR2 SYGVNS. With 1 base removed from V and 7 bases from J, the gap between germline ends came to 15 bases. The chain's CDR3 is CASSESTGAYHTQYF. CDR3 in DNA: TGTGCCAGCAGTGAATCAACAGGCGCCTACCATACGCAGTATTTT.

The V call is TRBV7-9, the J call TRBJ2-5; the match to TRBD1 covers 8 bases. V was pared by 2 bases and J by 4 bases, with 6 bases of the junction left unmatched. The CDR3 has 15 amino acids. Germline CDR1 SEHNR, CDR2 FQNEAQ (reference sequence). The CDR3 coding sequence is TGTGCCAGCAGCTTATCGGCAGGGGGCTTAGAGACCCAGTACTTC. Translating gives CASSLSAGGLETQYF. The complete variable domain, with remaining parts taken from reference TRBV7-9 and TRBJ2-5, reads DTGVSQNPRHKITKRGQNVTFRCDPISEHNRLYWYRQTLGQGPEFLTYFQNEAQLEKSRLLSDRFSAERPKGSFSTLEIQRTEQGDSAMYLCASSLSAGGLETQYFGPGTRLLVL.

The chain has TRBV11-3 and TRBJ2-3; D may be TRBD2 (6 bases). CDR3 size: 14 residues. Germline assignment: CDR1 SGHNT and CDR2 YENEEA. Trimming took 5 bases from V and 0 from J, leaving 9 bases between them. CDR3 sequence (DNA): TGTGCCAGCAGCCGCGGGGCTAGCACAGATACGCAGTATTTT. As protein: CASSRGASTDTQYF. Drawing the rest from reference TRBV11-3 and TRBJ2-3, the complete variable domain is EAGVVQSPRYKIIEKKQPVAFWCNPISGHNTLYWYLQNLGQGPELLIRYENEEAVDDSQLPKDRFSAERLKGVDSTLKIQPAELGDSAVYLCASSRGASTDTQYFGPGTRLTVL.

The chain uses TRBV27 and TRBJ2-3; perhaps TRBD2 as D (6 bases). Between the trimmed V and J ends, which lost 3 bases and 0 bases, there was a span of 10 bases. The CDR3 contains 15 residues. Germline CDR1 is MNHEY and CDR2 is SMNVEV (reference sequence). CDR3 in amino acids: CASSFGGSSTDTQYF. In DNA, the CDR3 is TGTGCCAGCAGTTTTGGAGGGTCTAGCACAGATACGCAGTATTTT.

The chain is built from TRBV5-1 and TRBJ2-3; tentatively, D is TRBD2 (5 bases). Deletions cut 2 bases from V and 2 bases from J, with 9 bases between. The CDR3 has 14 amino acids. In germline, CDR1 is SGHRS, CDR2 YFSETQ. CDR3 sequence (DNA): TGCGCCAGCAGCTTCGAAGCGGACACAGATACGCAGTATTTT. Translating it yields CASSFEADTDTQYF.

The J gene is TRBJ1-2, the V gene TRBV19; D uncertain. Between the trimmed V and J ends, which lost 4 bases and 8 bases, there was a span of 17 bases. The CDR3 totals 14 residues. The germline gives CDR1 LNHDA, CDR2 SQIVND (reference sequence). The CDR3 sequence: CASSTLIRAGGYTF. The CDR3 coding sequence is TGTGCCAGTAGTACCCTCATTAGAGCGGGCGGCTACACCTTC.

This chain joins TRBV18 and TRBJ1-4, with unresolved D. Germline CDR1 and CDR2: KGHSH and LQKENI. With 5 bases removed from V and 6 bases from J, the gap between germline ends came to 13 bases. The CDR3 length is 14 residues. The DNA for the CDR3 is TGTGCCAGCTCATTTGCCGGGAAGGATGAAAAACTGTTTTTT. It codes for CASSFAGKDEKLFF.

CDR3 in amino acids: CASRPDTTDLYEQYF. The CDR3 nucleotides read TGTGCCAGCAGACCGGACACCACGGACCTCTACGAGCAGTACTTC. This rearrangement joins TRBV2 to TRBJ2-7; the D gene is possibly TRBD1 (5 bases). Germline CDR1 SNHLY, CDR2 FYNNEI. This CDR3 region has 15 residues. V was shortened by 6 bases and J by 3 bases, with 18 bases between the two germline ends.

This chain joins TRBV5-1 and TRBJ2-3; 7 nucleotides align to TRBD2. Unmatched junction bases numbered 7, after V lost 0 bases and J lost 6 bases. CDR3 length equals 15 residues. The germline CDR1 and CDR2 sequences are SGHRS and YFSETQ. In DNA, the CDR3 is TGCGCCAGCAGCTTGGGTAGATTAGCGGGCGATACGCAGTATTTT. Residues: CASSLGRLAGDTQYF.

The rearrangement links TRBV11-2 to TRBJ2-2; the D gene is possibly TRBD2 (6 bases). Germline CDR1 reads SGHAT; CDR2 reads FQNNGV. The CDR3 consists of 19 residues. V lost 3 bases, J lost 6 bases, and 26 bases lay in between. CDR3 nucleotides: TGTGCCAGCAGCTTTCCCACAGGCTTCAACGGGAGTGGGTCCGGGGAGCTGTTTTTT. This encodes CASSFPTGFNGSGSGELFF.

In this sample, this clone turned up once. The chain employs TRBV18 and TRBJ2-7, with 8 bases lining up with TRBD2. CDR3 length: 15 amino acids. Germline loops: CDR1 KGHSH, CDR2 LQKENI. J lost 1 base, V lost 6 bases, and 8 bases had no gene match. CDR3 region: CASSLPAGVSYEQYF. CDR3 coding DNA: TGTGCCAGCTCGCTACCAGCGGGAGTGTCCTACGAGCAGTACTTC.

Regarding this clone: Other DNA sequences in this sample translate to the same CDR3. The DNA for the CDR3 is TGTGCCAGCAGCCAGGACAGAAGCTCCTACAATGAGCAGTTCTTC. Encoded protein: CASSQDRSSYNEQFF. The gene calls are TRBV7-2 and TRBJ2-1; D is possibly TRBD1 (6 bases). The CDR3 consists of 15 residues. Trimming stripped 5 bases from V and 0 bases from J, with 11 bases between. Germline V CDR1 and CDR2: SGHTA, FQGNSA.

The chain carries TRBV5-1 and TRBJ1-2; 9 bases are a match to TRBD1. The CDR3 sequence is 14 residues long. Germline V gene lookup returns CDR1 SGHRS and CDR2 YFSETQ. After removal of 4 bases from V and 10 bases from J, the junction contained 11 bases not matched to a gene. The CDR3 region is CASSPWGQGDYYTF. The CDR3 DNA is TGCGCCAGCAGCCCATGGGGACAGGGTGATTACTACACCTTC.

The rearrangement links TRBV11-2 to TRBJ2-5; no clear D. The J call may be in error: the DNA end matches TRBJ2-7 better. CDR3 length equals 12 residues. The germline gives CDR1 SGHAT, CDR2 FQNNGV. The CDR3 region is CASSLDSYEQYF. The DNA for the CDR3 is TGTGCCAGCAGCTTAGACAGCTACGAGCAGTACTTC.

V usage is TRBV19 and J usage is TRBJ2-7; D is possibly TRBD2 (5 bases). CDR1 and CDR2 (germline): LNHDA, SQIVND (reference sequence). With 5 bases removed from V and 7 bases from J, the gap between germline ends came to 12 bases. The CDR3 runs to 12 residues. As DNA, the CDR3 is TGTGCCAGTAGTTCTGTCGGGATTGAGCAGTACTTC. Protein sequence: CASSSVGIEQYF.

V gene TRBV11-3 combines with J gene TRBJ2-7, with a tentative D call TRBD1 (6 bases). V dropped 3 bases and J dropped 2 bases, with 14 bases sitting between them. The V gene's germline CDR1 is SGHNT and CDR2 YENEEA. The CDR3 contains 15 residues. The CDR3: CASSLYPGQTYEQYF. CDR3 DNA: TGTGCCAGCAGCTTGTACCCCGGACAGACCTACGAGCAGTACTTC.